A selection of T cell receptor beta chains follows, all from one sample in a study of blood T cells in healthy people across ages. MiXCR, run by TCRdb on the 5' RACE reads, gives a single entry per CDR3 protein. The table lists some 1 million distinct CDR3 sequences, around 45% of them singletons. Sequenced: blood. These receptors all stem from a woman in her fifties or sixties in good health. The CDR3 runs from the conserved cysteine through the conserved F or W. D genes are given only for firm matches. Not every row has a clone size; where given, it reads once, few, many or a size class.

NA	TRBV28	TRBJ2-7	TRBD1	TGTGCCAGCAGTTTAAGTCGGGGACAGGGTCCCGAGCAGTACTTC	CASSLSRGQGPEQYF
few	TRBV5-1	TRBJ2-7	NA	TGCGCCAGCAGCTTGGGGGGGAGACGCGACGAGCAGTACTTC	CASSLGGRRDEQYF
NA	TRBV10-3	TRBJ1-5	NA	TGTGCCATCAGTGAGTCACGGGGAACGGGTCAGCCCCAGCATTTT	CAISESRGTGQPQHF
few	TRBV29-1	TRBJ2-5	NA	TGCAGCGTTACTCCCGGGACTGGCGAATTTGGGACCCAGTACTTC	CSVTPGTGEFGTQYF
few	TRBV5-1	TRBJ2-7	NA	TGCGCCAGCAGCATCCTGGACCGCTTCTCCTACGAGCAGTACTTC	CASSILDRFSYEQYF
few	TRBV25-1	TRBJ1-2	NA	TGTGCCAGCAGTTCCCAAGAAGGTGGCTACACCTTC	CASSSQEGGYTF
NA	TRBV29-1	TRBJ1-2	NA	TGCAGCGTTGTGGTTGAGAGGAACTTTAACTATGGCCACACCTTC	CSVVVERNFNYGHTF
few	TRBV20-1	TRBJ2-3	NA	TGCAGTGCTACCCGGACTAGGGGGCTCACGGATACGCAGTATTTT	CSATRTRGLTDTQYF
many	TRBV3-1	TRBJ2-3	TRBD2	TGTGCCAGCAGCCAAGAAGGTGCGGGAGTGAGTCCAGATACGCAGTATTTT	CASSQEGAGVSPDTQYF
few	TRBV7-6	TRBJ2-5	NA	TGTGCCAGCAGCTTAGGGGGTCAGACTCAAGAGACCCAGTACTTC	CASSLGGQTQETQYF
NA	TRBV11-2	TRBJ2-1	TRBD1	TGTGCCAGCAGTTGGGACAGGGTCGGCGGTGAGCAGTTCTTC	CASSWDRVGGEQFF
few	TRBV20-1	TRBJ2-1	NA	TGCAGTGCTAGGGCGGGACAGAGATACAATGAGCAGTTCTTC	CSARAGQRYNEQFF
NA	TRBV10-3	TRBJ1-2	NA	TGTGCCATCAGTGAGTCGGCAGGCGCGGGTGGCTACACCTTC	CAISESAGAGGYTF
many	TRBV4-1	TRBJ2-7	NA	TGCGCCAGCAGCCTAAACTACCAGGGTGCAAAATCCTACGAGCAGTACTTC	CASSLNYQGAKSYEQYF
few	TRBV6-5	TRBJ1-5	NA	TGTGCCAGCAGTTCATCCCCAGGGATTCGGGGCAATCAGCCCCAGCATTTT	CASSSSPGIRGNQPQHF
NA	TRBV30	TRBJ2-1	NA	TGTGCCTGGAGTGTGGGAGCGGACCACAATGAGCAGTTCTTC	CAWSVGADHNEQFF
few	TRBV4-2	TRBJ1-1	NA	TGTGCCAGCAGCCAAGAATCCGGGGTCACTGAAGCTTTCTTT	CASSQESGVTEAFF
NA	TRBV4-1	TRBJ2-7	NA	TGCGCCAGCAGCGTCGGACCGCGCTCCTACGAGCAGTACTTC	CASSVGPRSYEQYF
few	TRBV7-3	TRBJ2-1	TRBD1	TGTGCCAGCAGCTTCGAACAGGGGGCGCACAATGAGCAGTTCTTC	CASSFEQGAHNEQFF
NA	TRBV7-8	TRBJ1-2	NA	TGTGCCAGCAGCTTAGCCCCGGCGTATGGCTACACCTTC	CASSLAPAYGYTF
few	TRBV4-2	TRBJ2-3	TRBD2	TGTGCCAGCAGCCACGTCATAGCGGGAGGGGGAGATACGCAGTATTTT	CASSHVIAGGGDTQYF
NA	TRBV12-3/TRBV12-4	TRBJ1-2	TRBD1	TGTGCCAGCAGTTCAACAGGGGGACTGAGCTACACCTTC	CASSSTGGLSYTF
NA	TRBV7-8	TRBJ2-5	NA	TGTGCCAGCAGCTTAGGAAGGGGGTTCGATGGGACCCAGTACTTC	CASSLGRGFDGTQYF
many	TRBV20-1	TRBJ2-1	NA	TGCAGTGCTAGTAAGGGGGGGGATGAGCAGTTCTTC	CSASKGGDEQFF
NA	TRBV3-1	TRBJ2-5	NA	TGTGCCAGCAGCCCCCGGGGTAGGACGCTCGGCGAGACCCAGTACTTC	CASSPRGRTLGETQYF
few	TRBV6-6	TRBJ2-7	TRBD2	TGTGCCAGCACCGCTTCACTAGCGAGCGAGCAGTACTTC	CASTASLASEQYF
NA	TRBV2	TRBJ2-4	NA	TGTGCCAGCAGTGAACAGGGGATAGCCAAAAACATTCAGTACTTC	CASSEQGIAKNIQYF
NA	TRBV7-2	TRBJ2-4	NA	TGTGCCAGCAGCCTGGACTGGCTCAATGAGCAGTACTTC	CASSLDWLNEQYF
NA	TRBV6-1	TRBJ2-7	NA	TGTGCCAGCAGTGTGTTGGCTACCACCTACAATGAGCAGTACTTC	CASSVLATTYNEQYF
NA	TRBV2	TRBJ2-5	NA	TGTGCCAGCAATTGGGACACTAAAGAGACCCAGTACTTC	CASNWDTKETQYF
NA	TRBV6-1	TRBJ2-7	NA	TGTGCCAGCAGTGAAGTGGGCTACGAGCAGTACTTC	CASSEVGYEQYF
NA	TRBV27	TRBJ2-7	NA	TGTGCCAGCAGTTCAACGGGAGTGTTGTCCTACGAGCAGTACTTC	CASSSTGVLSYEQYF
NA	TRBV6-1	TRBJ2-5	NA	TGTGCCAGCAGTGAAGAATGGCGGGAACAAGAGACCCAGTACTTC	CASSEEWREQETQYF
NA	TRBV4-1	TRBJ2-2	TRBD1	TGCGCCAGCAGCCTATGGACAGGGGCGGGCGGGGAGCTGTTTTTT	CASSLWTGAGGELFF
NA	TRBV15	TRBJ1-2	NA	TGTGCCACCAGCGGACCCCGAGTAGGGTACAACTATGGCTACACCTTC	CATSGPRVGYNYGYTF
many	TRBV29-1	TRBJ2-7	TRBD2	TGCAGCGTTGTGGGCGGGAGTGGGGGCGAGCAGTACTTC	CSVVGGSGGEQYF
few	TRBV20-1	TRBJ2-3	TRBD2	TGCAGTGCTAGAGTCTTTCCGGGACTAGCTAGCACAGATACGCAGTATTTT	CSARVFPGLASTDTQYF
NA	TRBV10-3	TRBJ2-1	TRBD2	TGTGCCATCAGTCGGACTAGCGGGACCGACAATGAGCAGTTCTTC	CAISRTSGTDNEQFF
NA	TRBV7-9	TRBJ2-1	NA	TGTGCCAGCAGCCGTACCGGACCTTTCGAGGGGCAGTTCTTC	CASSRTGPFEGQFF
NA	TRBV20-1	TRBJ1-2	NA	TGCAGTGCTAGTGGGGGGGGTGGCTATGGCTACACCTTC	CSASGGGGYGYTF
few	TRBV28	TRBJ2-1	TRBD2	TGTGCCAGCAGTATTCACCCCCGGACTAGCGGGAAGAACAATGAGCAGTTCTTC	CASSIHPRTSGKNNEQFF
NA	TRBV24-1	TRBJ2-1	TRBD2	TGTGCCACCAGTGATTTTGTGAGTCGGGAGGGCCCCTACAATGAGCAGTTCTTC	CATSDFVSREGPYNEQFF
few	TRBV14	TRBJ2-4	NA	TGTGCCAGCAGCCAAGCCGGACTAGCCAAAAACATTCAGTACTTC	CASSQAGLAKNIQYF
NA	TRBV10-3	TRBJ1-1	TRBD1	TGTGCCATCACTTCGGGACAGGGAAGGCGGAACACTGAAGCTTTCTTT	CAITSGQGRRNTEAFF
few	TRBV4-2	TRBJ2-6	NA	TGTGCCAGCAGCGATAGTACCCGCTCTGGGGCCAACGTCCTGACTTTC	CASSDSTRSGANVLTF
NA	TRBV28	TRBJ1-2	NA	TGTGCCAGCAGGCCAATACAGAACTATGGCTACACCTTC	CASRPIQNYGYTF
NA	TRBV7-3	TRBJ2-5	NA	TGTGCCAGCAGCTTACAGGGGAACCAAGAGACCCAGTACTTC	CASSLQGNQETQYF